Reported below is one TCR beta chain. J lost 7 bases, V lost 3 bases, and 5 bases had no gene match. CDR1 MNHNS and CDR2 SASEGT come from the germline V gene. This CDR3 has 13 amino acids. The data were obtained in a study of blood T cell repertoires in COVID-19. Study-level background: Sites across the United States, Italy and Spain contributed samples from acute and convalescent COVID-19. Sources were T cells, B-cell-depleted T cells, or PBMCs; the material itself was cDNA or gDNA.

Per the original data handling: Amplification of reference gene primers provided the estimated nucleated cell counts. The assay was immunoSEQ multiplex PCR, and TCRdb's table has in-frame clones only and misses some. V and J calls and clone size are copied from that table; D and trimming were computed from the DNA. The table shows about 31,000 clones, with 70% to 90% occurring only once. This sequence originates from a woman in her thirties or forties with active or convalescent COVID-19. V and J are TRBV6-1 and TRBJ1-2; 7 bases align to TRBD1. Input material: peripheral blood. The CDR3 DNA reads TGTGCCAGCAGTGATCAGGGGGGCCTTGGCTACACCTTC. Its translation is CASSDQGGLGYTF.